This T cell receptor beta chain stems from a study of breast tumors, draining lymph nodes, adjacent tissues. This CDR3 has 16 amino acids. In germline, CDR1 is MDHEN, CDR2 SYDVKM. V lost 6 bases and J lost 2; bases outside the gene matches: 9. Using its own MiXCR run on the multiplex PCR reads, TCRdb lists one record per CDR3 protein. There are some 130,000 distinct CDR3 sequences in the sample; roughly 21% occur only once, and around 3.5% lies in the top ten. Axillary draining lymph nodes of breast cancer patients supplied the node samples. The clonotype comes from a female donor with breast cancer. Some clones in this sample may be carry-over from other donors' samples. The gene calls are TRBV28 and TRBJ1-5; 8 bases align to TRBD1. Sequenced: axillary lymph node tissue. CDR3 in amino acids: CASRNGHRGGNQPQHF. The CDR3 DNA is TGTGCCAGCAGGAATGGACACAGGGGGGGCAATCAGCCCCAGCATTTT. The full variable domain, completed using reference TRBV28 and TRBJ1-5, is DVKVTQSSRYLVKRTGEKVFLECVQDMDHENMFWYRQDPGLGLRLIYFSYDVKMKEKGDIPEGYSVSREKKERFSLILESASTNQTSMYLCASRNGHRGGNQPQHFGDGTRLSIL.